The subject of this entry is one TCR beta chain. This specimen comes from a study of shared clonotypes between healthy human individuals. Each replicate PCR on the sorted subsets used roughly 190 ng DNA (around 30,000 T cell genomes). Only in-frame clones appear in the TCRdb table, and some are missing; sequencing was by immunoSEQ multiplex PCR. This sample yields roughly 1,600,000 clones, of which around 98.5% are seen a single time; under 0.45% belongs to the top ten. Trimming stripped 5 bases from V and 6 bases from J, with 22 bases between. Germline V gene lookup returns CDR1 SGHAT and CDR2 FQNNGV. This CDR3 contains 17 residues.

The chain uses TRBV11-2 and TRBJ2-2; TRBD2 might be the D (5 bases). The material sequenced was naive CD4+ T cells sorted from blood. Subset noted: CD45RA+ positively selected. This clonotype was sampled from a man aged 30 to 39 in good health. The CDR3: CASSPPPLLVQAGELFF. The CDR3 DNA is TGTGCCAGCAGCCCGCCCCCTCTACTAGTTCAGGCCGGGGAGCTGTTTTTT. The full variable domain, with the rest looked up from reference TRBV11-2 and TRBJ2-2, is EAGVAQSPRYKIIEKRQSVAFWCNPISGHATLYWYQQILGQGPKLLIQFQNNGVVDDSQLPKDRFSAERLKGVDSTLKIQPAKLEDSAVYLCASSPPPLLVQAGELFFGEGSRLTVL.